The clone carrying this T cell receptor beta chain was recorded a few times. Antigen: not known. The data were obtained in a study of cytomegalovirus exposure and HLA in healthy donors. Findings and caveats of the study: Most CMV-associated TCR beta chains were later found to appear HLA-restricted. A classifier reportedly called cytomegalovirus status with high sensitivity and specificity.

The CDR3 is 15 amino acids. Germline V gives CDR1 SNHLY, CDR2 FYNNEI. Trimming at V came to 6 bases and at J to 6 bases, leaving 12 bases not matched to a gene. Primers for the PCR totalled 60 Vbeta and 13 Jbeta. Measured with immunoSEQ multiplex PCR; TCRdb has only the in-frame clones, and not every one. This table holds approximately 180,000 clones, roughly 12% found once. Donors were nominally healthy when sampled, though unrecorded immune exposures were likely. Sequencing input: PBMCs. The chain recombines TRBV2 with TRBJ1-2, with TRBD1 matching over 8 bases. This TCR derives from a man over 45 in good health and CMV-seropositive. The CDR3 DNA sequence: TGTGCCAGCAGGTTTTTACAGGGGGGAGTTGATGGCTACACCTTC. Translation gives CASRFLQGGVDGYTF.